The 14 T cell receptor beta chains below all came from one sample that was sequenced in a study of T cell repertoires in cytomegalovirus infection. What these receptors recognize is not known. TCRdb re-analysed the reads in MiXCR, keeping a single row per CDR3 protein. This sample has hundreds of thousands of distinct CDR3 sequences, with roughly 46% found just once. Sample: cultured PBMCs, taken from culture after CMV antigen stimulation. These receptors originate from a human donor in good health (CMV status not recorded). Some clones in this sample may be carry-over from other donors' samples.

This chain links TRBV4-3 with TRBJ1-2, with D hard to call. CDR3 length equals 15 residues. Trimming pared 1 base from V and 4 bases from J, leaving 13 bases between. Germline-derived CDR1 and CDR2 are LGHNA and YSLEER. The CDR3 DNA reads as TGCGCCAGCAGCCAAGCTGCTCGGAGCCCCTATGGCTACACCTTC. This encodes CASSQAARSPYGYTF.

This clonotype was picked up one time. V is TRBV6-8 and J is TRBJ1-1; unclear D gene. V was trimmed by 2 bases and J by 5 bases, leaving 12 bases between them. Germline V CDR1 and CDR2: MNHGY, SAAAGT. The CDR3 totals 14 residues. The CDR3: CASSYRAGRTEAFF. The DNA for the CDR3 is TGTGCCAGCAGTTACCGGGCGGGCAGGACTGAAGCTTTCTTT.

This clonotype has more than one count but fewer than ten. V usage is TRBV7-2 and J usage is TRBJ2-1; D is ambiguous. V was pared by 11 bases and J by 8 bases, with 19 bases between. The germline V gene encodes CDR1 SGHTA and CDR2 FQGNSA. The CDR3 loop spans 13 amino acids. The CDR3 reads CAGCRTERDEQFF. As DNA, the CDR3 is TGTGCCGGCTGTCGGACGGAACGGGATGAGCAGTTCTTC.

In this sample, this clonotype turned up a few times. This sequence joins TRBV12-3 or TRBV12-4 and TRBJ2-7, with 13 bases lining up with TRBD2. This CDR3 comprises 14 residues. Losses at the gene ends were 7 bases for V and 7 bases for J; bases not matched to a gene: 7. CDR3 DNA sequence: TGTGCCAGCACTCGCACTAGCGGGGGGGGAGAGCAGTACTTC. Translated: CASTRTSGGGEQYF.

With regard to this clonotype: The junction does not match germline at one end; this may be a read error. V and J are TRBV7-2 and TRBJ1-1; possible D gene TRBD1, 5 bases. Germline CDR1 reads SGHTA; CDR2 reads FQGNSA. The CDR3 has 16 amino acids. The CDR3 DNA is TGTGCCAGCAGCACGAGCGGGGCCAGGGTGAACGCTGAAGCTTTCTTT. Amino acids: CASSTSGARVNAEAFF.

The chain couples TRBV27 to TRBJ1-2; a weak D match, TRBD1 (6 bases). Germline CDR1 and CDR2: MNHEY and SMNVEV (reference sequence). Trimming removed 5 bases at V and 8 bases at J, with 12 bases between. The CDR3 spans 12 residues. This chain's CDR3 is CASSTTGSGYTF. The DNA of the CDR3 is TGTGCCAGCAGTACTACAGGGTCCGGCTACACCTTC.

The chain recombines TRBV5-1 with TRBJ2-3; D possibly corresponds to TRBD1 (6 bases). V was pared by 4 bases and J by 0 bases, with 12 bases between. Germline assignment: CDR1 SGHRS and CDR2 YFSETQ. This CDR3 has 15 amino acids. The CDR3 sequence is CASSNGQPSTDTQYF. The CDR3 nucleotides are TGCGCCAGCAGCAACGGACAGCCTAGCACAGATACGCAGTATTTT.

This clonotype was seen a few times. V usage is TRBV20-1 and J usage is TRBJ1-1; D may be TRBD1 (6 bases). CDR1 and CDR2 (germline): DFQATT, SNEGSKA (reference sequence). The V end was cut by 3 bases, the J end by 10 bases, with 18 bases between. The CDR3 runs to 13 residues. CDR3 loop: CSARDSATPGAFF. CDR3 DNA: TGCAGTGCTAGGGACAGCGCTACGCCTGGAGCTTTCTTT.

The chain carries TRBV5-4 and TRBJ2-2; 14 nucleotides match TRBD2. CDR1 SGHNT and CDR2 YYREEE come from the germline V gene (reference sequence). The CDR3 loop spans 18 amino acids. The trim removed 0 bases at V and 6 bases at J, leaving 7 bases unmatched. The CDR3 reads CASSLGGLAGGVSGELFF. The CDR3, as DNA: TGTGCCAGCAGCTTGGGAGGACTAGCGGGAGGAGTGTCCGGGGAGCTGTTTTTT.

J is TRBJ1-1 and V is TRBV18; no firm D call. Germline values: CDR1 KGHSH, CDR2 LQKENI. V lost 5 bases and J lost 1, with 11 bases in between. This CDR3 region has 14 residues. The CDR3 DNA sequence: TGTGCCAGCTCAACTGATAGCTCGAACACTGAAGCTTTCTTT. This translates into CASSTDSSNTEAFF.

This clonotype occurred a few times. The genes are TRBV10-3 and TRBJ1-1; D may be TRBD1 (6 bases). CDR3 size: 14 residues. The germline V gene encodes CDR1 ENHRY and CDR2 SYGVKD. V lost 6 bases and J lost 0, with 11 bases in between. The DNA for the CDR3 is TGTGCCATCAGAGACAGGAATATGAACACTGAAGCTTTCTTT. Translation gives CAIRDRNMNTEAFF.

As DNA, the CDR3 is TGTGCCAGCAGAAAGGACAGGGGCGATTCACCCCTCCACTTT. As protein: CASRKDRGDSPLHF. The chain links TRBV2 to TRBJ1-6; 9 nucleotides line up with TRBD1. In germline, CDR1 is SNHLY, CDR2 FYNNEI. J lost 8 bases, V lost 6 bases, and 5 bases had no gene match. The CDR3 has 14 amino acids.

This clonotype came up once. This chain uses TRBV9 with TRBJ1-1; no clear D gene. The length of the CDR3 is 13 residues. Germline lookup yields CDR1 SGDLS and CDR2 YYNGEE. V was pared by 0 bases and J by 11 bases, with 14 bases between. CDR3 sequence reads: CASSVVEIGDAFF. In nucleotides, the CDR3 is TGTGCCAGCAGCGTAGTTGAGATTGGGGATGCTTTCTTT.

This clonotype has just a few counts. The gene calls are TRBV6-1 and TRBJ2-3; 11 positions agree with TRBD2. The CDR3 contains 16 residues. Germline values: CDR1 MNHNS, CDR2 SASEGT. The V gene end was trimmed by 6 bases and the J gene end by 5 bases; junction bases not matched to a gene: 10. This chain's CDR3 is CASRPYLAGGGDTQYF. CDR3 DNA: TGTGCCAGCAGGCCGTATCTAGCGGGGGGAGGAGATACGCAGTATTTT.